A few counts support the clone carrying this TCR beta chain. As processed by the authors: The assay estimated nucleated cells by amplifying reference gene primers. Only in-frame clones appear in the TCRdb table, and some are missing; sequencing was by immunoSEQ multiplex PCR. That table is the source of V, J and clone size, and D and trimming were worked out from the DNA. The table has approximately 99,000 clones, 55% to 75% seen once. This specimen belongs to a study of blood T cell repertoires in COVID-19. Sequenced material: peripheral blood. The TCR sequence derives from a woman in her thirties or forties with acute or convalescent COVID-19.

CDR3 in amino acids: CASNPGLGELFF. Here the CDR3 DNA reads TGTGCCAGCAATCCAGGGTTAGGGGAGCTGTTTTTT. J is TRBJ2-2 and V is TRBV6-5; possibly TRBD1 for D (5 bases). Germline values: CDR1 MNHEY, CDR2 SVGAGI. This CDR3 has 12 amino acids. Trimming pared 7 bases from V and 8 bases from J, leaving 11 bases between.